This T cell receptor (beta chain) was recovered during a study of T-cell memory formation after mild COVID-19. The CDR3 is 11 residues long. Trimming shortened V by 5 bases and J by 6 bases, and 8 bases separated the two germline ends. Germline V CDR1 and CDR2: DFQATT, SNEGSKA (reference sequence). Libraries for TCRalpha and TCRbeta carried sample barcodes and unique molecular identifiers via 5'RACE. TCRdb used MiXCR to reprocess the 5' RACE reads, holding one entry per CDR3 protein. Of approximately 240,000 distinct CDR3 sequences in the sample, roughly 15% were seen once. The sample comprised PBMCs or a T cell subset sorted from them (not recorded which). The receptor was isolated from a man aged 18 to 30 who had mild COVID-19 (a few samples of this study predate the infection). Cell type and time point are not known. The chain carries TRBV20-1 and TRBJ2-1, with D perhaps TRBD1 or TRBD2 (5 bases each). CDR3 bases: TGCAGTGCTCAAGGGACCAATGAGCAGTTCTTC. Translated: CSAQGTNEQFF.